This T cell receptor (beta chain) was profiled in a study of T cells in Graves' hyperthyroidism and ophthalmopathy. The study's findings and limits: Separation of ophthalmopathy from stable hyperthyroidism was achieved by a 13 V-J model.

Trimming removed 0 bases from V and 4 bases from J; junction bases left unmatched: 4. The CDR3 extends over 14 amino acids. CDR1 is DFQATT, CDR2 SNEGSKA, per germline (reference sequence). This clonotype has a count of ten or more. Its antigen remains unknown. The investigators amplified TCR beta CDR3 regions from RNA transcripts. TCR CDR3 regions were first amplified by RT-PCR with HTBI primers. TCRdb reanalysed the multiplex PCR reads using MiXCR and keeps one entry per CDR3 protein. The table records about 320,000 distinct CDR3 sequences, approximately 16% of them present only once. The chain has TRBV20-1 and TRBJ2-3; 7 nucleotides align to TRBD2. Sequencing was done on a sample of blood. The sequence came from a man in his thirties or forties with Graves' hyperthyroidism. The CDR3 region has the DNA TGCAGTGCTAGAGATAATCGGGGGGCAGATACGCAGTATTTT. It is translated as CSARDNRGADTQYF.